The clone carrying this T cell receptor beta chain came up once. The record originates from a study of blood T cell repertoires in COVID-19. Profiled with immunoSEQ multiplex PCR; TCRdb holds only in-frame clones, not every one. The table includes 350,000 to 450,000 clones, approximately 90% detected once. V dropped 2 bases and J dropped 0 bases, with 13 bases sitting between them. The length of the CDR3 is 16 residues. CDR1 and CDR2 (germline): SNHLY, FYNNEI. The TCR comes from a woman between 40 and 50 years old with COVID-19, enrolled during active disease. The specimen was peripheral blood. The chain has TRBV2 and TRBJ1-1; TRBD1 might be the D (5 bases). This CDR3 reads CASSESRQIMNTEAFF. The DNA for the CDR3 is TGTGCCAGCAGTGAATCTAGACAGATCATGAACACTGAAGCTTTCTTT. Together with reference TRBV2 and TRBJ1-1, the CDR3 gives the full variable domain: EPEVTQTPSHQVTQMGQEVILRCVPISNHLYFYWYRQILGQKVEFLVSFYNNEISEKSEIFDDQFSVERPDGSNFTLKIRSTKLEDSAMYFCASSESRQIMNTEAFFGQGTRLTVV.